These 18 T cell receptor beta chains came from one sample sequenced in a study of cytomegalovirus exposure and HLA in healthy donors. Primers: 60 Vbeta forward and 13 Jbeta reverse. The table came from immunoSEQ multiplex PCR; TCRdb's copy has only in-frame clones and leaves some out. The sample holds roughly 170,000 clones; 80% are singletons and the top ten take 0.6% to 0.7%. The sequencing input was PBMCs. The receptors here all came from a boy between 10 and 17 years old in good health and CMV-seronegative.

In nucleotides, the CDR3 is TGTGCCACCAGCAGAGGGAGAGGCACTGAAGCTTTCTTT. This encodes CATSRGRGTEAFF. This chain connects TRBV15 to TRBJ1-1; no firm D call. The CDR3 runs 13 residues. The germline V gene encodes CDR1 LNHNV and CDR2 YYDKDF (reference sequence). Between the trimmed V and J ends, which lost 1 base and 4 bases, there was a span of 7 bases.

The chain employs TRBV5-4 and TRBJ2-7, with 8 bases aligning to TRBD2. The V segment lost 4 bases and the J segment 1 base; nucleotides outside the gene matches: 7. Germline CDR1 and CDR2: SGHNT and YYREEE (reference sequence). The CDR3 is made up of 15 amino acids. The CDR3 loop is CASSPLSGISYEQYF. CDR3 nucleotide sequence: TGTGCCAGCAGCCCGCTTAGCGGGATATCCTACGAGCAGTACTTC. Filled out from reference TRBV5-4 and TRBJ2-7, the complete variable domain reads ETGVTQSPTHLIKTRGQQVTLRCSSQSGHNTVSWYQQALGQGPQFIFQYYREEENGRGNFPPRFSGLQFPNYSSELNVNALELDDSALYLCASSPLSGISYEQYFGPGTRLTVT.

The sample holds one count of this clone. This sequence joins TRBV7-9 and TRBJ1-5, with D tentatively TRBD1 (6 bases). The V and J ends lost 4 bases and 10 bases respectively, with 17 bases between them. Per the germline V gene, CDR1 is SEHNR and CDR2 is FQNEAQ (reference sequence). The CDR3 length is 14 residues. The CDR3 loop is CASSSRTARGPQHF. For the CDR3, the DNA is TGTGCCAGCAGCTCCAGGACAGCACGGGGTCCCCAGCATTTT.

The chain is built from TRBV2 and TRBJ1-6; D gene uncertain. The CDR3 runs 16 residues. Trimming removed 3 bases from V and 0 bases from J, with 9 bases in between. The V gene's germline CDR1 is SNHLY and CDR2 FYNNEI. The CDR3 region has the DNA TGTGCCAGCAGTGAGTTCGGGAGCTCCTATAATTCACCCCTCCACTTT. Amino acid sequence: CASSEFGSSYNSPLHF.

The rearrangement joins TRBV7-9 to TRBJ2-3, with no clear D. The CDR3 contains 12 residues. Germline CDR1 is SEHNR and CDR2 is FQNEAQ (reference sequence). The V end was cut by 5 bases, the J end by 2 bases, with 5 bases between. CDR3 sequence reads: CASSGTTDTQYF. CDR3 bases: TGTGCCAGCAGCGGCACCACAGATACGCAGTATTTT.

V gene TRBV6-1 combines with J gene TRBJ2-7, with 9 bases identical to TRBD2. Trimming cost V 1 base and J 5 bases; bases outside gene matches: 3. The germline V gene has CDR1 MNHNS and CDR2 SASEGT. The CDR3 is 14 amino acids. The CDR3 nucleotides are TGTGCCAGCAGTGAAGGGGGCGGGGGGGACGAGCAGTACTTC. Protein sequence: CASSEGGGGDEQYF.

The V call is TRBV27, the J call TRBJ1-1; possibly TRBD1 for D (5 bases). The germline V gene encodes CDR1 MNHEY and CDR2 SMNVEV (reference sequence). Trimming pared 5 bases from V and 5 bases from J, leaving 15 bases between. The CDR3 spans 14 residues. CDR3 coding DNA: TGTGCCAGCAGTCTAATCACGGGGGGAACTGAAGCTTTCTTT. This translates into CASSLITGGTEAFF.

This clone was observed a handful of times. The V and J genes are TRBV9 and TRBJ2-6; the match to TRBD1 covers 11 bases. CDR3 length: 17 amino acids. CDR1 SGDLS and CDR2 YYNGEE come from the germline V gene. V dropped 4 bases and J dropped 2; count of bases not matched to a gene: 5. The CDR3 DNA sequence: TGTGCCAGCAGCAAAGGACAGGGGGCGACTGGGGCCAACGTCCTGACTTTC. It is translated as CASSKGQGATGANVLTF.

The rearrangement links TRBV7-9 to TRBJ2-7, with 7 bases lining up with TRBD2. CDR1 and CDR2 (germline): SEHNR, FQNEAQ (reference sequence). The CDR3 is 14 amino acids. The ends lost 3 bases at V and 5 bases at J; junction bases unmatched: 7. CDR3 region: CASSLGGLTNEQYF. As DNA, the CDR3 is TGTGCCAGCAGCTTGGGGGGGTTGACTAACGAGCAGTACTTC.

The V gene is TRBV4-1, the J gene TRBJ2-3; D might be TRBD2 (5 bases). The V gene lost 4 bases and the J gene lost 4 bases, with 12 bases spanning the gap. The CDR3 has 14 residues. CDR1 and CDR2 from the germline V gene are MGHRA and YSYEKL. The CDR3 DNA reads TGCGCCAGCAGCCTCATCGGGGATTCAGATACGCAGTATTTT. This translates into CASSLIGDSDTQYF.

V is TRBV15 and J is TRBJ1-6; a weak D match, TRBD1 (5 bases). The CDR3 loop spans 16 amino acids. Trimming pared 0 bases from V and 5 bases from J, leaving 11 bases between. CDR1 LNHNV and CDR2 YYDKDF come from the germline V gene (reference sequence). The CDR3 loop is CATSRDPGLDNSPLHF. The DNA of the CDR3 is TGTGCCACCAGCAGAGATCCGGGACTGGATAATTCACCCCTCCACTTT.

The chain links TRBV6-5 to TRBJ2-5, with 7 bases lining up with TRBD1. With the DNA end fitting TRBJ2-7 better, the J assignment may be wrong. The CDR3 runs to 15 residues. CDR1 MNHEY and CDR2 SVGAGI come from the germline V gene. The CDR3 bases are TGTGCCAGCAGGACTGACAGGGAAAGTTCCTACGAGCAGTACTTC. Its protein is CASRTDRESSYEQYF.

This rearrangement joins TRBV19 to TRBJ1-1, with D possibly being TRBD1 (5 bases). The germline CDR1 and CDR2 sequences are LNHDA and SQIVND (reference sequence). Trimming cost V 3 bases and J 0 bases, with 8 bases left between them. CDR3 length: 14 amino acids. CDR3: CASSMPGMNTEAFF. CDR3 bases: TGTGCCAGTAGTATGCCAGGGATGAACACTGAAGCTTTCTTT. The complete variable domain, with remaining parts taken from reference TRBV19 and TRBJ1-1, reads DGGITQSPKYLFRKEGQNVTLSCEQNLNHDAMYWYRQDPGQGLRLIYYSQIVNDFQKGDIAEGYSVSREKKESFPLTVTSAQKNPTAFYLCASSMPGMNTEAFFGQGTRLTVV.

The chain links TRBV2 to TRBJ2-7; D not resolved. CDR3 length equals 12 residues. CDR1 SNHLY and CDR2 FYNNEI come from the germline V gene. Deletions cut 7 bases from V and 3 bases from J, with 10 bases between. The CDR3 bases are TGTGCCAGCAACCTAATAGACTACGAGCAGTACTTC. Its protein is CASNLIDYEQYF.

The genes are TRBV6-4 and TRBJ2-1; D may be TRBD1 (6 bases). Trimming stripped 2 bases from V and 15 bases from J, with 14 bases between. The CDR3 is 12 residues long. The germline V gene encodes CDR1 MRHNA and CDR2 SNTAGT. In DNA, the CDR3 is TGTGCCAGCAGTGACCCCGGGACACAGCGGTTCTTC. It specifies CASSDPGTQRFF.

This clone was seen a single time. V usage is TRBV29-1 and J usage is TRBJ1-1, with D unclear. Trimming pared 7 bases from V and 4 bases from J, leaving 10 bases between. From germline, CDR1 is SQVTM and CDR2 ANQGSEA. This CDR3 is built from 11 residues. The CDR3 bases are TGCAGCGGGTCGGTGGTCACTGAAGCTTTCTTT. Translated, it gives CSGSVVTEAFF.

The V gene is TRBV6-1, the J gene TRBJ1-5; D is uncertain. The CDR3 contains 18 residues. CDR1 MNHNS and CDR2 SASEGT come from the germline V gene. Trimming left V 2 bases short and J 5 bases short, with 22 bases between. In nucleotides, the CDR3 is TGTGCCAGCAGTGAATATCGTGGTTTGAGCAAGATTTATCAGCCCCAGCATTTT. It specifies CASSEYRGLSKIYQPQHF.

DNA for the CDR3: TGCGCCAGCAGTCAACCTGACAGGGCTCACAATGAAAAACTGTTTTTT. Translation: CASSQPDRAHNEKLFF. J is TRBJ1-4 and V is TRBV23-1; 7 nucleotides line up with TRBD1. TRBV23-1 is an ORF for which the function is uncertain. V lost 2 bases to trimming and J lost 5 bases; unmatched junction nucleotides: 8. The CDR3 covers 16 residues.